A single sample is the source of the 5 T cell receptor beta chains below, sequenced in a study of blood T cell repertoires in COVID-19. Libraries were prepared by immunoSEQ multiplex PCR; TCRdb keeps only in-frame clonotypes and omits some of them. The sample carries approximately 300,000 clones, over 75% recorded once. Sequenced: PBMCs or T cells enriched from blood (not recorded which). The receptors here all came from a woman aged 25 to 45 who had recovered from COVID-19.

The chain carries TRBV6-5 and TRBJ1-2; no reliable D call. Trimming pared 4 bases from V and 6 bases from J, leaving 9 bases between. The CDR3 totals 12 residues. CDR1 is MNHEY, CDR2 SVGAGI, per germline. This CDR3 reads CASSSLLDGYTF. The CDR3 DNA sequence: TGTGCCAGCAGTTCCCTTCTAGATGGCTACACCTTC.

This chain connects TRBV5-1 to TRBJ1-4; 7 bases are shared with TRBD1. CDR1 and CDR2 (germline): SGHRS, YFSETQ. The V gene end was trimmed by 3 bases and the J gene end by 6 bases; junction bases not matched to a gene: 8. The CDR3 contains 15 residues. CDR3 amino acids: CASSWRGRGDEKLFF. CDR3 DNA sequence: TGCGCCAGCAGCTGGCGGGGCAGGGGGGATGAAAAACTGTTTTTT.

This clone was picked up one time. This chain uses TRBV5-1 with TRBJ1-4, with unresolved D. Germline CDR1 SGHRS, CDR2 YFSETQ. The CDR3 is 17 residues long. Deletions cut 4 bases from V and 0 bases from J, with 16 bases between. CDR3 coding DNA: TGCGCCAGCAGCCACCGCCGGGAAAGTTCAACTAATGAAAAACTGTTTTTT. Translated, it gives CASSHRRESSTNEKLFF.

The chain combines TRBV6-1 with TRBJ1-5; no definite D call. The CDR3 spans 16 residues. Deletions cut 2 bases from V and 1 base from J, with 12 bases between. Germline values: CDR1 MNHNS, CDR2 SASEGT. DNA for the CDR3: TGTGCCAGCAGTGAATTTGGGCAATTCAGCAATCAGCCCCAGCATTTT. Translating gives CASSEFGQFSNQPQHF.

CDR3 residues: CASRPQGANTEAFF. The DNA of the CDR3 is TGCGCCAGCAGACCTCAGGGGGCGAACACTGAAGCTTTCTTT. The chain uses TRBV5-1 and TRBJ1-1; 8 positions match TRBD1. The germline V gene has CDR1 SGHRS and CDR2 YFSETQ. This CDR3 has 14 amino acids. J lost 1 base, V lost 5 bases, and 4 bases had no gene match.